This T cell receptor (beta chain) was recovered during a study of PD-1 blockade in classical Hodgkin lymphoma. Points from the study as a whole: In newly diagnosed patients, baseline TCR diversity was reportedly below that of healthy donors.

Measured with immunoSEQ multiplex PCR; TCRdb has only the in-frame clones, and not every one. The table shows some 90,000 clones, with about 83% occurring only once. The germline CDR1 and CDR2 sequences are GTSNPN and SVGIG (reference sequence). The V and J ends lost 2 bases and 7 bases respectively, with 18 bases between them. This CDR3 region has 14 residues. A remark on this clone: Antigen unknown.

Time point described: cycle 4 day 1 (C4D1), after 6 weeks of nivolumab. Every patient was affected by relapse after autologous stem cell transplantation, while exposure to brentuximab vedotin was not uniform. The chain carries TRBV30 and TRBJ2-7, with unresolved D. The sequence was obtained from a human donor with classical Hodgkin lymphoma. The starting material was peripheral blood mononuclear cells (PBMCs), obtained before the fourth cycle of nivolumab. This chain's CDR3 is CAWSIQSAPLEQYF. CDR3 nucleotides: TGTGCCTGGAGTATCCAATCGGCCCCCTTAGAGCAGTACTTC.